Following are 16 T cell receptor beta chains from one sample sequenced in a study of T cells after yellow fever vaccination. TCRdb redid the calling of the 5' RACE reads with MiXCR, one entry per CDR3 protein. This sample has some 250,000 distinct CDR3 sequences, with about 3.9% found just once. The input for sequencing was PBMCs, taken 15 days after the yellow fever booster vaccination. These receptors all come from a man aged 18 to 30 who received the YFV17D yellow fever vaccine.

This clonotype showed up many times. The V and J genes are TRBV7-3 and TRBJ1-1, with TRBD1 identical over 7 bases. The CDR3 is 15 residues long. With 5 bases clipped from V and 1 base from J, the junction kept 7 bases outside the gene matches. The V gene's germline CDR1 is SGHTA and CDR2 FQGTGA. In DNA form, the CDR3 reads TGTGCCAGCAGCCCCCCCGGGACAGAGAACACTGAAGCTTTCTTT. As protein: CASSPPGTENTEAFF. Full variable domain (rest looked up from reference TRBV7-3 and TRBJ1-1): GAGVSQTPSNKVTEKGKYVELRCDPISGHTALYWYRQSLGQGPEFLIYFQGTGAADDSGLPNDRFFAVRPEGSVSTLKIQRTERGDSAVYLCASSPPGTENTEAFFGQGTRLTVV.

This clonotype was seen many times. This rearrangement joins TRBV4-3 to TRBJ2-2, with 9 bases matching TRBD1. This CDR3 spans 23 amino acids. The V segment lost 3 bases and the J segment 1 base; nucleotides outside the gene matches: 24. Germline V lookup: CDR1 LGHNA, CDR2 YSLEER. The CDR3 sequence is CASSQEEPGQGPFSLLNTGELFF. As DNA, the CDR3 is TGCGCCAGCAGCCAGGAAGAACCGGGACAGGGCCCGTTCAGTTTACTGAACACCGGGGAGCTGTTTTTT.

This clonotype was observed many times. This chain links TRBV12-3 or TRBV12-4 with TRBJ2-5; D might be TRBD1 (6 bases). V was shortened by 2 bases and J by 8 bases, with 15 bases between the two germline ends. The CDR3 is 14 amino acids. CDR3 region: CASSLFTGPTTQYF. The CDR3 DNA sequence: TGTGCCAGCAGTTTATTCACAGGGCCTACTACCCAGTACTTC.

About this clonotype: Since a much larger clone is just one base distant, this may be a read error. The genes are TRBV10-3 and TRBJ2-5, with D possibly being TRBD1 (6 bases). V was trimmed by 7 bases and J by 2 bases, leaving 11 bases between them. This CDR3 is built from 13 residues. Germline V gene lookup returns CDR1 ENHRY and CDR2 SYGVKD. The CDR3 reads CAITQGQQETQYF. As DNA, the CDR3 is TGTGCCATCACGCAGGGACAACAAGAGACCCAGTACTTC.

This clonotype has a count of ten or more. The chain has TRBV12-3 or TRBV12-4 and TRBJ1-5; D unresolved. Trimming cost V 6 bases and J 4 bases, with 13 bases left between them. The CDR3 has 14 amino acids. The CDR3 nucleotides read TGTGCCAGCAGCCCCATGTCCGAGAATCAGCCCCAGCATTTT. Its protein product is CASSPMSENQPQHF.

This clonotype was recorded at least ten times. The chain combines TRBV20-1 with TRBJ2-3; possibly TRBD2 for D (7 bases). The V end was cut by 6 bases, the J end by 2 bases, with 18 bases between. The length of the CDR3 is 15 residues. From germline, CDR1 is DFQATT and CDR2 SNEGSKA (reference sequence). CDR3 bases: TGCAGTGCCCCCCCATTAGGGGGGGCCACAGATACGCAGTATTTT. Its protein product is CSAPPLGGATDTQYF.

This clonotype was recorded many times. The rearrangement joins TRBV5-1 to TRBJ2-3; 9 nucleotides agree with TRBD1. This CDR3 is 15 amino acids long. V lost 3 bases and J lost 1; bases outside the gene matches: 3. CDR1 is SGHRS and CDR2 is YFSETQ in the germline V gene. CDR3 residues: CASSSRDRGTDTQYF. The DNA for the CDR3 is TGCGCCAGCAGCTCCCGGGACAGGGGCACAGATACGCAGTATTTT.

This clonotype came up many times. V and J are TRBV7-6 and TRBJ2-2, with D possibly being TRBD1 or TRBD2 (5 bases each). Germline lookup yields CDR1 SGHVS and CDR2 FNYEAQ. The CDR3 sequence is 14 residues long. The ends were cut back, 2 bases at V and 4 bases at J, with 8 bases in the middle. CDR3 sequence (DNA): TGTGCCAGCAGCTTAAATGGGGGCACCGGGGAGCTGTTTTTT. Translated, it gives CASSLNGGTGELFF.

This clonotype was detected many times. The gene calls are TRBV20-1 and TRBJ1-3; D remains unclear. V was trimmed by 2 bases and J by 3 bases, leaving 14 bases between them. This CDR3 region has 15 residues. Germline V gives CDR1 DFQATT, CDR2 SNEGSKA (reference sequence). The CDR3 spells CSARLRGGSGNTIYF. Here the CDR3 DNA reads TGCAGTGCTAGATTGCGGGGAGGCAGTGGAAACACCATATATTTT.

This clonotype turned up a few times. The chain carries TRBV10-3 and TRBJ2-5; 9 positions match TRBD1. CDR1 is ENHRY and CDR2 is SYGVKD in the germline V gene. With V trimmed by 6 bases and J by 5 bases, 7 bases remained unmatched. The CDR3 runs to 14 residues. CDR3 nucleotides: TGTGCCATCAGGCCACAGGGGGCGGGGGAGACCCAGTACTTC. The encoded protein is CAIRPQGAGETQYF.

This clonotype was seen ten or more times. The rearrangement uses TRBV3-1 and TRBJ2-5; D remains unclear. V dropped 1 base and J dropped 2 bases, with 8 bases sitting between them. In germline, CDR1 is LGHDT, CDR2 YNNKEL (reference sequence). The CDR3 length is 14 residues. The CDR3 loop is CASSQVGRQETQYF. The DNA for the CDR3 is TGTGCCAGCAGCCAAGTAGGACGGCAAGAGACCCAGTACTTC.

Ten or more counts support this clonotype. The V call is TRBV7-3, the J call TRBJ2-3, with TRBD2 identical over 7 bases. The CDR3 sequence is 12 residues long. Trimming at V came to 5 bases and at J to 10 bases, leaving 6 bases not matched to a gene. Germline CDR1 and CDR2: SGHTA and FQGTGA. The CDR3 here is CASSRAGDAQYF. In DNA, the CDR3 is TGTGCCAGCAGCCGGGCGGGGGACGCGCAGTATTTT.

This clonotype has a count of ten or more. Here the CDR3 DNA reads TGCGCCAGCAGCTGGACAGGGGGAGAGACCCAGTACTTC. Translated, it gives CASSWTGGETQYF. This chain uses TRBV5-1 with TRBJ2-5, with 10 bases that match TRBD1. With V trimmed by 3 bases and J by 4 bases, 0 bases remained unmatched. Germline lookup yields CDR1 SGHRS and CDR2 YFSETQ. The CDR3 is 13 amino acids.

This clonotype was seen at least ten times. In DNA, the CDR3 is TGTGCCAGCAGTGAAGGGGGGGAGGACACTGAAGCTTTCTTT. As protein: CASSEGGEDTEAFF. V is TRBV6-4 and J is TRBJ1-1; maybe TRBD1 (6 bases). CDR1 is MRHNA, CDR2 SNTAGT, per germline. V was cut by 3 bases and J by 3 bases, with 11 bases left in between. This CDR3 contains 14 residues.

In its sample, this clonotype was seen many times. V and J are TRBV4-1 and TRBJ1-6, with TRBD1 identical over 10 bases. Germline CDR1 and CDR2: MGHRA and YSYEKL. Trimming removed 4 bases from V and 5 bases from J; junction bases left unmatched: 11. The CDR3 is made up of 18 amino acids. This CDR3 reads CASSRPTGGAADNSPLHF. CDR3 sequence (DNA): TGCGCCAGCAGCCGCCCGACAGGGGGCGCTGCGGATAATTCACCCCTCCACTTT.

This clonotype occurred many times. This chain joins TRBV9 and TRBJ2-3; D gene uncertain. Germline V gene sequence: CDR1 SGDLS, CDR2 YYNGEE. The CDR3 extends over 15 amino acids. V was cut by 0 bases and J by 1 base, with 9 bases left in between. The CDR3 nucleotides are TGTGCCAGCAGCGTAGGGGGTGGGGGCACAGATACGCAGTATTTT. It is translated as CASSVGGGGTDTQYF.